Below are 10 T cell receptor beta chains sequenced from a single sample in a study of blood T cells in healthy people across ages. A J-beta primer mix and a sample-barcoded 5' primer were used in a second PCR of roughly 6 to 11 cycles. TCRdb processed the 5' RACE reads anew with MiXCR; each CDR3 protein has one entry. The repertoire holds fewer than 950,000 distinct CDR3 sequences, with about 34% as singletons. Sequencing input: blood. These TCRs come from a man between 18 and 35 years old in good health.

This clonotype was recorded a few times. This rearrangement joins TRBV14 to TRBJ1-1; TRBD1 agrees at 9 bases. Trimming cost V 0 bases and J 4 bases; bases outside gene matches: 12. This CDR3 contains 18 residues. Germline assignment: CDR1 SGHDN and CDR2 FVKESK. The CDR3 is CASSQERTKTGGLTEAFF. In DNA form, the CDR3 reads TGTGCCAGCAGCCAAGAAAGGACGAAGACAGGGGGACTCACTGAAGCTTTCTTT. The entire variable domain, with the rest obtained from reference TRBV14 and TRBJ1-1, is as follows: EAGVTQFPSHSVIEKGQTVTLRCDPISGHDNLYWYRRVMGKEIKFLLHFVKESKQDESGMPNNRFLAERTGGTYSTLKVQPAELEDSGVYFCASSQERTKTGGLTEAFFGQGTRLTVV.

The V gene is TRBV5-1, the J gene TRBJ2-1; 8 positions agree with TRBD1. There are 16 residues in the CDR3. V lost 4 bases, J lost 6 bases, and 12 bases stayed unmatched. Germline CDR1 is SGHRS and CDR2 is YFSETQ. CDR3 sequence reads: CASSLIATGDFNEQFF. CDR3 coding DNA: TGCGCCAGCAGCCTAATTGCGACAGGGGATTTCAATGAGCAGTTCTTC.

As for this clonotype: It may be a read error: a sequence one base away is much more abundant. V is TRBV12-3 or TRBV12-4 and J is TRBJ2-3, with unresolved D. The CDR3 spans 14 residues. The DNA of the CDR3 is TGTGCCAGCAGTTTGGATTCAATAACAGATATGCAGTATTTT. It specifies CASSLDSITDMQYF.

The V and J genes are TRBV5-6 and TRBJ2-7; TRBD1 matches 7 bases. The CDR3 has 14 residues. Germline CDR1 and CDR2: SGHDT and YYEEEE. V shed 4 bases and J 4 bases; nucleotides not matched to a gene: 8. The CDR3 loop reads CASSPRGQPYEQYF. The CDR3 DNA reads as TGTGCCAGCAGCCCCAGGGGACAGCCTTACGAGCAGTACTTC.

This clonotype was detected a few times. The V and J genes are TRBV28 and TRBJ2-3; tentative D call: TRBD2 (5 bases). The V end lost 3 bases, the J end lost 4 bases, and 17 bases lay between the germline ends. Germline V gives CDR1 MDHEN, CDR2 SYDVKM. The CDR3 covers 16 residues. In DNA, the CDR3 is TGTGCCAGCAGTTTGAGTCGAGGGCCATCAGCAGATACGCAGTATTTT. Translated, it gives CASSLSRGPSADTQYF.

In regard to this clonotype: One junction end disagrees with the germline gene, perhaps due to a read error. For the CDR3, the DNA is TGTGCCAGCTGCGTTAACACACACAATGAGCAGTTCTTC. This encodes CASCVNTHNEQFF. The chain is built from TRBV9 and TRBJ2-1, with no clear D. The CDR3 is made up of 13 amino acids. Germline V lookup: CDR1 SGDLS, CDR2 YYNGEE. The full variable domain, completed using reference TRBV9 and TRBJ2-1, is DSGVTQTPKHLITATGQRVTLRCSPRSGDLSVYWYQQSLDQGLQFLIQYYNGEERAKGNILERFSAQQFPDLHSELNLSSLELGDSALYFCASCVNTHNEQFFGPGTRLTVL.

This clonotype was detected once. The chain joins TRBV6-5 to TRBJ1-4; D gene unclear. The CDR3 loop spans 15 amino acids. Germline V gene sequence: CDR1 MNHEY, CDR2 SVGAGI. The V end was cut by 5 bases, the J end by 0 bases, with 10 bases between. The CDR3 here is CASSPREATNEKLFF. The CDR3, as DNA: TGTGCCAGCAGTCCCCGGGAGGCAACTAATGAAAAACTGTTTTTT.

This clonotype has only a few counts. V usage is TRBV7-2 and J usage is TRBJ1-4; TRBD1 agrees at 7 bases. Trimming at V came to 4 bases and at J to 8 bases, leaving 10 bases not matched to a gene. CDR1 SGHTA and CDR2 FQGNSA come from the germline V gene. The CDR3 sequence is 15 residues long. The CDR3: CASSSPGQDNEKLFF. The CDR3 DNA is TGTGCCAGCAGCTCTCCCGGACAGGACAACGAAAAACTGTTTTTT.

Only a few counts were recorded for this clonotype. This chain connects TRBV29-1 to TRBJ1-2, with D possibly TRBD1 on 5 matching bases. V lost 6 bases to trimming and J lost 0 bases, with 11 bases between them. This CDR3 has 13 amino acids. Germline lookup yields CDR1 SQVTM and CDR2 ANQGSEA. The CDR3 nucleotides are TGCAGCGTGACCCGACAGTCTAACTATGGCTACACCTTC. It encodes CSVTRQSNYGYTF.

The chain recombines TRBV7-2 with TRBJ2-3, with 10 positions matching TRBD2. J lost 2 bases, V lost 5 bases, and 4 bases had no gene match. From germline, CDR1 is SGHTA and CDR2 FQGNSA. The CDR3 totals 15 residues. The CDR3 loop reads CASSVTSGDTDTQYF. DNA for the CDR3: TGTGCCAGCAGCGTCACTAGCGGGGACACAGATACGCAGTATTTT.